The 22 T cell receptor beta chains below were found in one sample sequenced in a study of blood T cell repertoires in COVID-19. Some clones are missing from TCRdb's copy, which holds only in-frame ones; the method was immunoSEQ multiplex PCR. The sample lists 200,000 to 300,000 clones, 75% to 90% occurring once. The sample taken for sequencing was peripheral blood. The receptors come from a man aged 25-45 years with active or convalescent COVID-19.

The CDR3 sequence is CASSLTGLGSRETQYF. In nucleotides, the CDR3 is TGTGCCAGCAGCTTAACAGGACTGGGCTCCAGAGAGACCCAGTACTTC. The chain has TRBV7-3 and TRBJ2-5; weak D call: TRBD2 (5 bases). The CDR3 is made up of 16 amino acids. V lost 0 bases, J lost 4 bases, and 15 bases lay in between. Germline V gene data show CDR1 as SGHTA and CDR2 as FQGTGA.

The gene calls are TRBV18 and TRBJ1-1; 7 nucleotides line up with TRBD1. The V gene's germline CDR1 is KGHSH and CDR2 LQKENI. Trimming took 6 bases from V and 2 from J; bases not matched to a gene: 15. This CDR3 is 17 amino acids long. CDR3 protein: CASSPLPAGQKNTEAFF. CDR3 DNA: TGTGCCAGCTCCCCCCTCCCCGCGGGACAGAAAAACACTGAAGCTTTCTTT.

This chain connects TRBV4-3 to TRBJ1-2, with no clear D. This CDR3 is 14 amino acids long. V lost 0 bases, J lost 4 bases, and 9 bases lay in between. Germline-derived CDR1 and CDR2 are LGHNA and YSLEER. The CDR3 DNA follows: TGCGCCAGCAGCCAAGAGCCCCGGGTCTATGGCTACACCTTC. Protein: CASSQEPRVYGYTF.

This rearrangement joins TRBV6-5 to TRBJ1-2, with 12 bases lining up with TRBD1. V shed 6 bases, J shed 3 bases, and the junction held 5 bases outside the gene matches. This CDR3 contains 15 residues. Germline V gene data show CDR1 as MNHEY and CDR2 as SVGAGI. The DNA of the CDR3 is TGTGCCAGCAGAAAGAGGGACAGGGGGCACTATGGCTACACCTTC. Its protein product is CASRKRDRGHYGYTF.

In its sample, this clone was seen a few times. The sample has other DNA sequences that encode this CDR3 too. The J gene is TRBJ1-6, the V gene TRBV7-9, with 8 positions matching TRBD1. Germline CDR1 is SEHNR and CDR2 is FQNEAQ (reference sequence). J lost 4 bases, V lost 4 bases, and 6 bases had no gene match. The CDR3 is 16 residues long. This chain's CDR3 is CASSSGTGFYNSPLHF. CDR3 nucleotides: TGTGCCAGCAGCTCCGGGACAGGATTTTATAATTCACCCCTCCACTTT. The whole variable domain, remainder taken from reference TRBV7-9 and TRBJ1-6, is DTGVSQNPRHKITKRGQNVTFRCDPISEHNRLYWYRQTLGQGPEFLTYFQNEAQLEKSRLLSDRFSAERPKGSFSTLEIQRTEQGDSAMYLCASSSGTGFYNSPLHFGNGTRLTVT.

V and J are TRBV9 and TRBJ1-1; 7 bases map to TRBD1. Germline CDR1 SGDLS, CDR2 YYNGEE. The trim removed 4 bases at V and 4 bases at J, leaving 7 bases unmatched. The CDR3 totals 14 residues. CDR3 region: CASSPETGITEAFF. As DNA, the CDR3 is TGTGCCAGCAGCCCGGAGACAGGGATCACTGAAGCTTTCTTT.

A few counts support this clone. This rearrangement joins TRBV28 to TRBJ1-5, with 11 bases aligning to TRBD1. Trimming removed 3 bases from V and 0 bases from J; junction bases left unmatched: 7. The length of the CDR3 is 18 residues. Germline loops: CDR1 MDHEN, CDR2 SYDVKM. CDR3 sequence: CASSLGQGGPYSNQPQHF. DNA for the CDR3: TGTGCCAGCAGTTTGGGACAGGGGGGCCCCTATAGCAATCAGCCCCAGCATTTT.

The chain employs TRBV3-1 (or the pseudogene TRBV3-2) and TRBJ1-2; 9 bases map to TRBD1. CDR3 length: 20 amino acids. CDR1 is LGHDT and CDR2 is YNNKEL in the germline V gene (reference sequence). V dropped 1 base and J dropped 1; count of bases not matched to a gene: 16. This CDR3 reads CASSQGNLRQGEILNYGYTF. In DNA, the CDR3 is TGTGCCAGCAGCCAAGGAAACTTGAGACAGGGGGAAATCCTTAACTATGGCTACACCTTC.

The CDR3, as DNA: TGTGCCAGCAGCGAGGGGATGTCTAATGAAAAACTGTTTTTT. Amino acid sequence: CASSEGMSNEKLFF. This rearrangement joins TRBV9 to TRBJ1-4, with D possibly being TRBD1 (5 bases). Germline V gene sequence: CDR1 SGDLS, CDR2 YYNGEE. There are 14 residues in the CDR3. V was shortened by 3 bases and J by 3 bases, with 9 bases between the two germline ends.

This clone has only a few counts. Other DNA sequences within the sample encode an identical CDR3. The chain employs TRBV19 and TRBJ1-5; 7 bases line up with TRBD1. The junction had 0 bases not matched to a gene; V was cut back by 2 bases and J by 2 bases. Germline loops: CDR1 LNHDA, CDR2 SQIVND (reference sequence). This CDR3 has 14 residues. The CDR3 nucleotides are TGTGCCAGTAGTATACAGGGGGGCAATCAGCCCCAGCATTTT. It yields the protein CASSIQGGNQPQHF.

A single count supports this clone. The rearrangement uses TRBV5-4 and TRBJ1-3; D remains unclear. The CDR3 contains 14 residues. Looked up from germline, CDR1 is SGHNT and CDR2 is YYREEE (reference sequence). V lost 5 bases to trimming and J lost 3 bases, with 12 bases between them. The CDR3 protein is CASSTPAGGNTIYF. The CDR3 DNA is TGTGCCAGCAGTACCCCGGCGGGTGGAAACACCATATATTTT.

The chain couples TRBV5-4 to TRBJ2-5; D is uncertain. Between the trimmed V and J ends, which lost 0 bases and 5 bases, there was a span of 14 bases. Germline CDR1 reads SGHNT; CDR2 reads YYREEE (reference sequence). The CDR3 runs to 15 residues. This CDR3 reads CASSLAGRSLETQYF. The CDR3 coding sequence is TGTGCCAGCAGCTTGGCCGGTCGGAGTCTTGAGACCCAGTACTTC.

The V call is TRBV6-5, the J call TRBJ2-1, with D unresolved. Germline V gene data show CDR1 as MNHEY and CDR2 as SVGAGI. The CDR3 runs to 16 residues. V lost 0 bases to trimming and J lost 5 bases, with 14 bases between them. For the CDR3, the DNA is TGTGCCAGCAGTTACTCAACAACAGTTGGGCACAATGAGCAGTTCTTC. This translates into CASSYSTTVGHNEQFF.

Regarding this clone: Since no conserved phenylalanine or tryptophan closes the CDR3, a read error is the likely cause. It is unclear where the CDR3 begins or ends on the DNA, so no DNA is shown, and the CDR3 is as TCRdb lists it. The chain combines TRBV19 with TRBJ1-2; TRBD1, as called in the table, went unchecked against the DNA. Germline V gives CDR1 LNHDA, CDR2 SQIVND (reference sequence). The CDR3 is 14 amino acids long, termini counted. The CDR3 loop is CASSTTLGQGATLL.

This chain links TRBV2 with TRBJ2-7; weak D call: TRBD1 (5 bases). The CDR3 loop spans 14 amino acids. Germline assignment: CDR1 SNHLY and CDR2 FYNNEI. V lost 7 bases and J lost 0, with 13 bases in between. The CDR3 is CASKDRESSYEQYF. The CDR3 DNA sequence: TGTGCCAGCAAAGACAGAGAGAGCTCCTACGAGCAGTACTTC. The variable domain in full, completed from reference TRBV2 and TRBJ2-7, reads EPEVTQTPSHQVTQMGQEVILRCVPISNHLYFYWYRQILGQKVEFLVSFYNNEISEKSEIFDDQFSVERPDGSNFTLKIRSTKLEDSAMYFCASKDRESSYEQYFGPGTRLTVT.

The chain employs TRBV4-2 and TRBJ1-1; TRBD1 is a possible D gene (6 bases). The germline V gene has CDR1 LGHNA and CDR2 YNFKEQ. V shed 0 bases and J shed 3 bases, with 14 bases lying between them. This CDR3 spans 16 amino acids. The DNA of the CDR3 is TGTGCCAGCAGCCAAGAACAGGGTCGGTTGGACACTGAAGCTTTCTTT. This sequence encodes CASSQEQGRLDTEAFF.

The J gene is TRBJ1-1, the V gene TRBV4-3; D is undetermined. Trimming removed 3 bases at V and 1 base at J, with 3 bases between. Germline CDR1 is LGHNA and CDR2 is YSLEER. CDR3 length equals 12 residues. This chain's CDR3 is CASSQANTEAFF. CDR3 nucleotides: TGCGCCAGCAGCCAGGCGAACACTGAAGCTTTCTTT.

The gene calls are TRBV7-8 and TRBJ2-3; 10 positions agree with TRBD2. The CDR3 covers 16 residues. The germline gives CDR1 SGHVS, CDR2 FQNEAQ. Trimming cost V 5 bases and J 4 bases; bases outside gene matches: 9. CDR3 DNA: TGTGCCAGCAGCCGCCCAGCGGGGGGGTCGGCAGATACGCAGTATTTT. Translation: CASSRPAGGSADTQYF.

This sequence joins TRBV6-5 and TRBJ1-2; 9 positions agree with TRBD1. Germline CDR1 reads MNHEY; CDR2 reads SVGAGI. This CDR3 is built from 14 residues. Trimming removed 6 bases from V and 4 bases from J; junction bases left unmatched: 6. Written as DNA, the CDR3 is TGTGCCAGCAGATCGGACAGGGGACTCTATGGCTACACCTTC. Its translation: CASRSDRGLYGYTF.

Only one count was recorded for this clone. The rearrangement links TRBV5-6 to TRBJ2-7; TRBD1 aligns across 7 bases. V lost 4 bases, J lost 0 bases, and 10 bases stayed unmatched. Germline CDR1 reads SGHDT; CDR2 reads YYEEEE. The CDR3 consists of 16 residues. The chain's CDR3 is CASSPPPGQLSYEQYF. The CDR3 bases are TGTGCCAGCAGCCCCCCCCCGGGACAGCTCTCCTACGAGCAGTACTTC.

V gene TRBV2 combines with J gene TRBJ1-2; 8 nucleotides match TRBD1. From germline, CDR1 is SNHLY and CDR2 FYNNEI. The CDR3 is made up of 13 amino acids. The trim removed 5 bases at V and 6 bases at J, leaving 5 bases unmatched. CDR3 region: CASSRDRGDGYTF. CDR3 bases: TGTGCCAGCAGTCGAGACAGGGGCGATGGCTACACCTTC.

The chain is built from TRBV9 and TRBJ2-1; D unclear. The V and J ends lost 4 bases and 7 bases respectively, with 9 bases between them. Germline CDR1 is SGDLS and CDR2 is YYNGEE. This CDR3 spans 12 amino acids. This CDR3 is CASSLPLNEQFF. For the CDR3, the DNA is TGTGCCAGCAGCCTCCCCCTGAATGAGCAGTTCTTC.